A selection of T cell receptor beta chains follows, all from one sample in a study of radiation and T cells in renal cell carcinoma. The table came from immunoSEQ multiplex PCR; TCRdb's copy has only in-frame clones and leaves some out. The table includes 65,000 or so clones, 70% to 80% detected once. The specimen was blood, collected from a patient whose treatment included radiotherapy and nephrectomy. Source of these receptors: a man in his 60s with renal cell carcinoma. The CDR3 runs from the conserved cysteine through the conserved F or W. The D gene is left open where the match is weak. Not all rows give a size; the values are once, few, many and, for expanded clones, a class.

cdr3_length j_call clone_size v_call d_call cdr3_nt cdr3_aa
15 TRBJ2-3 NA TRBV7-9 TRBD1 TGTGCCAGCAGCTTACGGGACAGGGGCTCGGATACGCAGTATTTT CASSLRDRGSDTQYF
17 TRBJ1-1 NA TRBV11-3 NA TGTGCCAGCAGCTTCCCATTGACAGACAGCATGAACACTGAAGCTTTCTTT CASSFPLTDSMNTEAFF
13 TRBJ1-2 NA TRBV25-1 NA TGTGCCAGCAGTGACCCAGCAGGGGCAGGCTACACCTTC CASSDPAGAGYTF
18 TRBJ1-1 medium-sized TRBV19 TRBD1 TGTGCCAGTAGTATAGTAAGCAACCCCGGGACAGACACCACTGAAGCTTTCTTT CASSIVSNPGTDTTEAFF
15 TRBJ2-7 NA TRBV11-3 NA TGTGCCAGCAGCTTGAATACAGGGAGGGGGTACGAGCAGTACTTC CASSLNTGRGYEQYF
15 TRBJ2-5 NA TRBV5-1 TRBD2 TGCGCCAGCAGCTACCGGGACTACCAAAAAGAGACCCAGTACTTC CASSYRDYQKETQYF
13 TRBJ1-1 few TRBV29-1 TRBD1 TGCAGCGTACGGACAGGGGGCGAGACTGAAGCTTTCTTT CSVRTGGETEAFF
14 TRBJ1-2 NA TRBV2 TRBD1 TGTGCCAGCAGTGAAAATGAGGGACAGGATGGCTACACCTTC CASSENEGQDGYTF
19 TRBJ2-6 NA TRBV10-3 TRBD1 TGTGCCATCAGTGGGGGACAGGTTACGGCAAACTCTGGGGCCAACGTCCTGACTTTC CAISGGQVTANSGANVLTF
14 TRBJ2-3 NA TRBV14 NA TGTGCCAGCAGCCCCTTGGACAGTCGAGATACGCAGTATTTT CASSPLDSRDTQYF
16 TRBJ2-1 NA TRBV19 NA TGTGCCAGTAGTCCCTTGGCGGGATTGTCCTACAATGAGCAGTTCTTC CASSPLAGLSYNEQFF
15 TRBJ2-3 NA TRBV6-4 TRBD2 TGTGCCAGCAGTATAACTAGCGGGAGGACAGATACGCAGTATTTT CASSITSGRTDTQYF
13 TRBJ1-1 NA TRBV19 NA TGTGCCAGTACACGGGAGATGATCACTGAAGCTTTCTTT CASTREMITEAFF
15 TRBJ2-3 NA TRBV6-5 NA TGTGCCAGCAGTTATAGTCGGGGGCGTTTAGATACGCAGTATTTT CASSYSRGRLDTQYF
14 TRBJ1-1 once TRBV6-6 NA TGTGCCAGCAGGAGCCCCTCCATGAACACTGAAGCTTTCTTT CASRSPSMNTEAFF
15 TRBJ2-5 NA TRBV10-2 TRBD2 TGCGCCAGCAACGCAGGTCGGGGGGGCTTAGAGACCCAGTACTTC CASNAGRGGLETQYF
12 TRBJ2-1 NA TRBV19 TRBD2 TGTGCCAGTAAGGCGGGAGCAAGTGAGCAGTTCTTC CASKAGASEQFF
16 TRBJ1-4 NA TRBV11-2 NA TGTGCCAGCAGCTCGAGTCGTACCCTGGGAGGTGAAAAACTGTTTTTT CASSSSRTLGGEKLFF
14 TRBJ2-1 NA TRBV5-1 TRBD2 TGCGCCAGCAGCTCGGGACTAGCGGCCGAGGTGCAGTTCTTC CASSSGLAAEVQFF
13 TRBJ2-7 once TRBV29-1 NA TGCAGCGTTGAAGAGGGGGCCAGGTACGAGCAGTACTTC CSVEEGARYEQYF
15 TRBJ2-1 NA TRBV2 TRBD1 TGTGCCAGCGGGGGTTTGACAGGGGGAAACAATGAGCAGTTCTTC CASGGLTGGNNEQFF
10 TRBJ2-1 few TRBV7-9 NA TGTGCCAGCAGCCGGCATGAGCAGTTCTTC CASSRHEQFF
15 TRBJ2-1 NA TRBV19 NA TGTGCCAGTAGTATCTTCGACGGGACGAACAATGAGCAGTTCTTC CASSIFDGTNNEQFF
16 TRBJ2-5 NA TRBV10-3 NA TGTGCCATCAGTGACCGGGACTTGACAGTTCAAGAGACCCAGTACTTC CAISDRDLTVQETQYF
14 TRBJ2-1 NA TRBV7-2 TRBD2 TGTGCCAGCAGCTTAGCTGCACTAGCGGAAGAGCAGTTCTTC CASSLAALAEEQFF
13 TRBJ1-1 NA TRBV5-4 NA TGTGCCAGCAGCCCCGACATCTACACTGAAGCTTTCTTT CASSPDIYTEAFF
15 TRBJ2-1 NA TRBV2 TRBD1 TGTGCCAGCAGTGAAGACAGGGGGGATCTCAATGAGCAGTTCTTC CASSEDRGDLNEQFF
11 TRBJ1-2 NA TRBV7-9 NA TGTGCCAGCAGCTTAGACGGGGATAACACCTTC CASSLDGDNTF
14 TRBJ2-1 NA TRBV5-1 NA TGCGCCAGCAGCTTGGGAGGGGCGGAAAATGAGCAGTTCTTC CASSLGGAENEQFF
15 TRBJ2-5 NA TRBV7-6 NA TGTGCCAGCAGCTTAGGGGCGGGGTCCCAAGAGACCCAGTACTTC CASSLGAGSQETQYF
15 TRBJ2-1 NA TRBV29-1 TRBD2 TGCAGCGCCCGACTAGCGGGAGGGTCGGCCACTGAGCAGTTCTTC CSARLAGGSATEQFF
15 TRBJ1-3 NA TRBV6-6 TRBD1 TGTGCCAGCAGTTACGGGACAGGCTCTGGAAACACCATATATTTT CASSYGTGSGNTIYF
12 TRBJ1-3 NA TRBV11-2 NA TGTGCCAGCAGCTCCAGAGGAAACACCATATATTTT CASSSRGNTIYF
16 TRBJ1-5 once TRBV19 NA TGTGCCAGTAGTATAGGTCGGACGGACTCAGGGCAGCCCCAGCATTTT CASSIGRTDSGQPQHF
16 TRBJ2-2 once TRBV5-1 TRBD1 TGCGCCAGCACCCCAACCGGGACAGGGCTAACCGGGGAGCTGTTTTTT CASTPTGTGLTGELFF
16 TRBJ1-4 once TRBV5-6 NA TGTGCCAGCAGCTTGGGATTGCCAGGGGATAATGAAAAACTGTTTTTT CASSLGLPGDNEKLFF
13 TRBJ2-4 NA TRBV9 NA TGTGCCAGCAGTGACGGCGGGGCGGACATTCAGTACTTC CASSDGGADIQYF
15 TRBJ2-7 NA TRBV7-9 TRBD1 TGTGCCAGCAGACCTGGACAGGGGGCTGCGTACGAGCAGTACTTC CASRPGQGAAYEQYF
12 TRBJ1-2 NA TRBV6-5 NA TGTGTGTCGGGGGGCCCTGCTATTGGCTACACCTTC CVSGGPAIGYTF
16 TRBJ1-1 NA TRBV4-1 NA TGCGCCAGCAGCCAAGAAGGACCCTTATCTGTCCGGGAAGCTTTCTTT CASSQEGPLSVREAFF
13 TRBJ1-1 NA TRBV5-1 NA TGCGCCAGCAGCGACGTACAGGGCACTGAAGCTTTCTTT CASSDVQGTEAFF
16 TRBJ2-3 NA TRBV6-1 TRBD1 TGTGCCAGCAGTGAGGACGGGACAGGGATGGGGGATACGCAGTATTTT CASSEDGTGMGDTQYF
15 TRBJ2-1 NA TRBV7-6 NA TGTGCCAGCAGCTTAGCGGGAGCCTCCTACAATGAGCAGTTCTTC CASSLAGASYNEQFF
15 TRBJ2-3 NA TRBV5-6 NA TGTGCCAGCAGCTTGATCGCTTCTAGCACAGATACGCAGTATTTT CASSLIASSTDTQYF
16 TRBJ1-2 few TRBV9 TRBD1 TGTGCCAGCAGCGTCGGGACCGGGACAGGGTCCCATGGCTACACCTTC CASSVGTGTGSHGYTF
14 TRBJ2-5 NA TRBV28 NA TGTGCCAGCAGTTTCGGTGGATCCGGGGAGACCCAGTACTTC CASSFGGSGETQYF
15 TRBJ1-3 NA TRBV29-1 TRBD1 TGCAGCTACCGGGACAGGGGAGAGGGTGGAAACACCATATATTTT CSYRDRGEGGNTIYF
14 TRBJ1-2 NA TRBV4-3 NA TGCGCCAGCGCTAGATCCGGGGGAGGAGGCGGCTACACCTTC CASARSGGGGGYTF
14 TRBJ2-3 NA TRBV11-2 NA TGTGCCAGCAGCTTAGGGGGGCAGGCAGATACGCAGTATTTT CASSLGGQADTQYF
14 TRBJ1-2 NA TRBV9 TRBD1 TGTGCCAGCAGCCCAGGGACAGAGATTTATGGCTACACCTTC CASSPGTEIYGYTF
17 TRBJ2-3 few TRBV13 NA TGTGCCAGCAGCTTAGTAGGGCGTCGGCAAGACACAGATACGCAGTATTTT CASSLVGRRQDTDTQYF
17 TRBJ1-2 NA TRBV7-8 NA TGTGCCAGCAGCTTGACGATCGCTAACTCAGCTAACTATGGCTACACCTTC CASSLTIANSANYGYTF
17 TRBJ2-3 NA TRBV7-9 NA TGTGCCAGCAGCCCATTCGGACGGGGGTCAAACACAGATACGCAGTATTTT CASSPFGRGSNTDTQYF